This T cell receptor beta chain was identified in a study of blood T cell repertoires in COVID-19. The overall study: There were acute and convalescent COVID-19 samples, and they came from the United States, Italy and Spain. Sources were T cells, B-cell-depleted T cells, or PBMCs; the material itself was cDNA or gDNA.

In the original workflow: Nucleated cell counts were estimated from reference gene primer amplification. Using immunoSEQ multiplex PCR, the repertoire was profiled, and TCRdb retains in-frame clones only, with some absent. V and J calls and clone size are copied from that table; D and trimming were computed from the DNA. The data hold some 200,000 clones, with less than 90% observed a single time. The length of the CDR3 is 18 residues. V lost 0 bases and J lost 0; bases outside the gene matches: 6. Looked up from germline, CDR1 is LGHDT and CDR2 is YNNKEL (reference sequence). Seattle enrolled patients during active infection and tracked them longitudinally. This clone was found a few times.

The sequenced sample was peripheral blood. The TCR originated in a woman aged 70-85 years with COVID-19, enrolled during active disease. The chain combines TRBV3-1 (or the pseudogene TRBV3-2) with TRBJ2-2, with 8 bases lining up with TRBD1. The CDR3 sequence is CASSQEAPGQANTGELFF. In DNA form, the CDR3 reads TGTGCCAGCAGCCAAGAAGCCCCGGGACAGGCGAACACCGGGGAGCTGTTTTTT.